This TCR beta chain was sequenced during a study of T cell responses to AZD1222 COVID-19 vaccine. Study-wide points: Clonal diversity may have been underestimated, and the donors were mostly white British, with more females than males. After the peak T cell response, and only then, were repertoires sampled. Breadth and depth of Spike-specific TCRs rose after two AZD1222 doses.

CDR3 length equals 16 residues. With 6 bases clipped from V and 4 bases from J, the junction kept 12 bases outside the gene matches. Germline values: CDR1 LNHDA, CDR2 SQIVND (reference sequence). Profiling relied on immunoSEQ multiplex PCR, and the TCRdb table lists in-frame clones only, not all of them. The sample lists around 130,000 clones; about 94% were seen once. With regard to this clone: Its antigen is undetermined.

V usage is TRBV19 and J usage is TRBJ1-2; TRBD1 matches 9 bases. This receptor was taken from an adult in good health. The material was peripheral blood, obtained on day 0 of AZD1222 vaccination. CDR3 in DNA: TGTGCCAGTAGCCTCACGACAGGGGGATCGGGCTATGGCTACACCTTC. Translated, it gives CASSLTTGGSGYGYTF.